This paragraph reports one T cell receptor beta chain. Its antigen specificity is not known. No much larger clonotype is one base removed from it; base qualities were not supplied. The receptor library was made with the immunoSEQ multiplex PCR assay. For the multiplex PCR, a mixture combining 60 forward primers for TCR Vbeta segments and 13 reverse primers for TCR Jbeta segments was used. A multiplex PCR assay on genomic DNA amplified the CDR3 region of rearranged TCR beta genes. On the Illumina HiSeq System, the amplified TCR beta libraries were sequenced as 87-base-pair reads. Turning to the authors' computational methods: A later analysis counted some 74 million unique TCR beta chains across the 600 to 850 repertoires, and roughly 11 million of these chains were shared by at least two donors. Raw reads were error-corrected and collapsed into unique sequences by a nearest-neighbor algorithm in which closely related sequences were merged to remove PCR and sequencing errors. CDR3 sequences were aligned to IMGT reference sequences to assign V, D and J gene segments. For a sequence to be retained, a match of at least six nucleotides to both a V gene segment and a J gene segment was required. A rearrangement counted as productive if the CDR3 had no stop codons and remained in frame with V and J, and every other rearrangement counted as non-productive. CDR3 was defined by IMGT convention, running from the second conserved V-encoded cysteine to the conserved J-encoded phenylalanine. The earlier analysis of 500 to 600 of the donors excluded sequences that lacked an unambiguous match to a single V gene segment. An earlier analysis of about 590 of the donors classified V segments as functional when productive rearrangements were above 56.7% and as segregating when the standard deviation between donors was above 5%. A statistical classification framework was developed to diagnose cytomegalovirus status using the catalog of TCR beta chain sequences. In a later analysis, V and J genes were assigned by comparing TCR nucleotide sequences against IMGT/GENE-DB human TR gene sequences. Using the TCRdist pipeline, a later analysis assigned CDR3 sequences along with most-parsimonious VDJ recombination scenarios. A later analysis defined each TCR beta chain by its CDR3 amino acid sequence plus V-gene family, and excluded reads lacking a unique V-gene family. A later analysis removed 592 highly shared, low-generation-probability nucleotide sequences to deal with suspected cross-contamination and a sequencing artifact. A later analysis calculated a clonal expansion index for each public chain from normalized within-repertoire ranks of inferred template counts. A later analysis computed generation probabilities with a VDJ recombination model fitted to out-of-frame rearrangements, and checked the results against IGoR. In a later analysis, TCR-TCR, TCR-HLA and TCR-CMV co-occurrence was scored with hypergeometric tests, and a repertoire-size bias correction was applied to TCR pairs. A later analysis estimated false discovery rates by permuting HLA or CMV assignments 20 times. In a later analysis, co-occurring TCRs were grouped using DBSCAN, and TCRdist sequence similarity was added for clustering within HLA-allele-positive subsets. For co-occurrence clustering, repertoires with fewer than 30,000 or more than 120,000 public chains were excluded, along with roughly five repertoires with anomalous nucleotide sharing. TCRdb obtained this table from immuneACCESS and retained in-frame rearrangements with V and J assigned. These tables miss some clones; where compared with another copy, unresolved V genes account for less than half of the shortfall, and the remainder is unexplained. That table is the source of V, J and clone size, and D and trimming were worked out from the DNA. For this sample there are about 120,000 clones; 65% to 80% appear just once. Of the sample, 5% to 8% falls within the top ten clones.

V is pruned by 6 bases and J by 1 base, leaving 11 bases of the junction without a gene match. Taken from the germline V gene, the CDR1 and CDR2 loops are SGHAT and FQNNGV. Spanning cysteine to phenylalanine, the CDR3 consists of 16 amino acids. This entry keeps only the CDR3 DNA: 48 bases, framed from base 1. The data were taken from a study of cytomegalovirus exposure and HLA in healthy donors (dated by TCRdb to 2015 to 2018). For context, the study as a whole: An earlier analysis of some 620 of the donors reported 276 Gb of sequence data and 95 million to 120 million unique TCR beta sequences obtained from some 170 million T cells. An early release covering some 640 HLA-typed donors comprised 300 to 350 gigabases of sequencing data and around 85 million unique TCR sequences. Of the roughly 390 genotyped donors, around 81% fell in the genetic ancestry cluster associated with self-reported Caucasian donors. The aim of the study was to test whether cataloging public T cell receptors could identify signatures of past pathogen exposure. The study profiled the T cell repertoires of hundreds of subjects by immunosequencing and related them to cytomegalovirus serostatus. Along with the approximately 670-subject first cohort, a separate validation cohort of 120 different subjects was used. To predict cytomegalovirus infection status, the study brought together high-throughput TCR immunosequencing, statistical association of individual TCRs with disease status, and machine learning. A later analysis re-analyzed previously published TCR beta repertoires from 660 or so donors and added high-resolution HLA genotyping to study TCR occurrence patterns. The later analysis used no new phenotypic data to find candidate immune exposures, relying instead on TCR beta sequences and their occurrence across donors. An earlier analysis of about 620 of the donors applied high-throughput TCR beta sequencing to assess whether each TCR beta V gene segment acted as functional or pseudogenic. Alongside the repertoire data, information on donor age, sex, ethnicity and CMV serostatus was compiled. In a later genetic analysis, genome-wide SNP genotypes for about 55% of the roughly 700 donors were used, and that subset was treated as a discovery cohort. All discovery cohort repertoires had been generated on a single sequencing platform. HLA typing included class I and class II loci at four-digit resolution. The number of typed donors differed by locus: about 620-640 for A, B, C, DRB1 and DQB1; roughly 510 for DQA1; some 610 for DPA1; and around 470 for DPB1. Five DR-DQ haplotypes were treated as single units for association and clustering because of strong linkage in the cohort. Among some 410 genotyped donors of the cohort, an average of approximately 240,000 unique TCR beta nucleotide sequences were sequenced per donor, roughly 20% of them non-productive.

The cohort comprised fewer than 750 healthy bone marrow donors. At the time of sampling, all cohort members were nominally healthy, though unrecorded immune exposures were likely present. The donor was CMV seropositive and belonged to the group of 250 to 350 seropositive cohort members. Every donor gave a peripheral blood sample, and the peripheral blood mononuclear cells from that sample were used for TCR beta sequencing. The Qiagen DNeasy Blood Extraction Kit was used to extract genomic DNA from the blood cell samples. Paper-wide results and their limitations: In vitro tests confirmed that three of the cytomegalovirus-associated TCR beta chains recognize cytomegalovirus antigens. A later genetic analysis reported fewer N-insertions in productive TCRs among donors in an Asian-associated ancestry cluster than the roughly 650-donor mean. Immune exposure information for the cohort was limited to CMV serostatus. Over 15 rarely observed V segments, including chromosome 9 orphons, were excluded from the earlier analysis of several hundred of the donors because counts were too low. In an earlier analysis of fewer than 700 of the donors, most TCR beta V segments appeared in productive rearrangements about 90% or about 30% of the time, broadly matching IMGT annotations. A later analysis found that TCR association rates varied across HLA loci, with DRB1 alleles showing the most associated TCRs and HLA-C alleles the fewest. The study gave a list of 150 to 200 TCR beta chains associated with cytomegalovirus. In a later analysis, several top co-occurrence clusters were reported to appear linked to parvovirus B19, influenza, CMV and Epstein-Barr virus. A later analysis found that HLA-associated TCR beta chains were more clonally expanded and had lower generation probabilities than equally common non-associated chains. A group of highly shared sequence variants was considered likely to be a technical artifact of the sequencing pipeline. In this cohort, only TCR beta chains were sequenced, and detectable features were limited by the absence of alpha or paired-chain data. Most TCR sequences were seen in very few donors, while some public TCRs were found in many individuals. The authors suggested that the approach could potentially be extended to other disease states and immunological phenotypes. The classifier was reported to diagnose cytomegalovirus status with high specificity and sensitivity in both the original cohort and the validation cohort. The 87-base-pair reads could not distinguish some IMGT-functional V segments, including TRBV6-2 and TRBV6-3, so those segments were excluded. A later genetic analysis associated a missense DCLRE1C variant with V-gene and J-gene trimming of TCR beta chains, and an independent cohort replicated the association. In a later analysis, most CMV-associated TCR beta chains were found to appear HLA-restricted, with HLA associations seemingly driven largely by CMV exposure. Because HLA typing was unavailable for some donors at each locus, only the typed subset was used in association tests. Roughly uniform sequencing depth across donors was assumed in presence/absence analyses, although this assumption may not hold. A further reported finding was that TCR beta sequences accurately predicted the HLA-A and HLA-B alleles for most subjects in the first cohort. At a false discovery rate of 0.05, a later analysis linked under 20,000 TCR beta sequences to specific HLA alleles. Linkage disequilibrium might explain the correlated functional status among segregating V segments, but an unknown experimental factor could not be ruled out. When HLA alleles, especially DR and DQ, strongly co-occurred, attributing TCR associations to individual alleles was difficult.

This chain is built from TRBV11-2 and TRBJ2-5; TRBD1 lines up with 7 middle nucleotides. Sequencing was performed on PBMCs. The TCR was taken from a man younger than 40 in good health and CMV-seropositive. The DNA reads TGTGCCAGCAGTTTACTCGGACAGGCGATCCAAGAGACCCAGTACTTC. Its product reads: CASSLLGQAIQETQYF.